This entry describes one TCR beta chain. This clone may be a read error of a much larger clone one base away. The sample carries other DNA sequences with the same CDR3. CDR1 is SGHAT and CDR2 is FQNNGV in the germline V gene. The CDR3 spans 14 residues. The table came from immunoSEQ multiplex PCR; TCRdb's copy has only in-frame clones and leaves some out. The sample includes about half a million clones, approximately 77% of them seen just once. This sample stems from a study of shared clonotypes between healthy human individuals. Approximately 100 million PBMCs per unsorted sample were used for genomic DNA.

This receptor was identified in a middle-aged woman in good health. Some clones in this sample may be carry-over from other donors' samples. The specimen sequenced was PBMCs. The V and J genes are TRBV11-2 and TRBJ1-1, with no clear D. The CDR3 DNA reads TGTGCTAGCAGCATAAGACGGTTGAACACTGAAGCTTTCTTT. Residues: CASSIRRLNTEAFF.